This T cell receptor beta chain is drawn from a study of blood T cell repertoires in COVID-19. Across the whole study: PBMCs, B-cell-depleted T cells, or T cells provided the cDNA or gDNA that made up the material.

Authors' methods: It was from reference gene primer amplification that nucleated cell counts were estimated. Libraries were prepared by immunoSEQ multiplex PCR; TCRdb keeps only in-frame clonotypes and omits some of them. D and trimming come from the DNA, and the V and J calls and clone size come from that table. The sample contains around 180,000 clones, approximately 79% of which appear only once. Sequencing was carried out using peripheral blood. This clonotype was sampled from a man aged 55 to 70 with active or convalescent COVID-19.

The CDR3 loop is CASSLDRGHQETQYF. Here the CDR3 DNA reads TGTGCCAGCAGTCTCGACAGGGGGCACCAAGAGACCCAGTACTTC. The V and J genes are TRBV2 and TRBJ2-5, with TRBD1 matching 10 bases. The CDR3 length is 15 residues. The junction had 3 bases not matched to a gene; V was cut back by 5 bases and J by 0 bases. Germline V gives CDR1 SNHLY, CDR2 FYNNEI.